The rows below give T cell receptor beta chains drawn from one sample of a study of human T cells and chemical hapten exposure. TCRdb analysed the RACE reads with MiXCR anew, one entry per CDR3 protein. The data contain tens of thousands of distinct CDR3 sequences, under 12% of them singletons. The sample was whole blood, taken in connection with sensitization to the hapten diphenylcyclopropenone (DPC). The receptor set was obtained from a man aged 35-49 years with alopecia areata. Some clones in this sample may be carry-over from other donors' samples. Each CDR3 is given with its conserved first and last residue. Each record gives: J gene, V gene, clone size, CDR3 protein. The size of a clone is reported for some rows only, either as once, few or many, or as a class for expanded clones.

j_gene: TRBJ2-3
v_gene: TRBV20-1
abundance: few
CDR3aa: CSAQGASGSRADTQYF

j_gene: TRBJ2-3
v_gene: TRBV9
abundance: many
CDR3aa: CASSLVGKSSTDTQYF

j_gene: TRBJ2-3
v_gene: TRBV9
abundance: .
CDR3aa: CASSALARSSTDTQYF

j_gene: TRBJ2-1
v_gene: TRBV7-9
abundance: .
CDR3aa: CASMVAGVQDEQFF

j_gene: TRBJ1-3
v_gene: TRBV6-5
abundance: .
CDR3aa: CASSLGRSSGNTIYF

j_gene: TRBJ2-1
v_gene: TRBV25-1
abundance: few
CDR3aa: CASRQAGVNNEQFF

j_gene: TRBJ2-3
v_gene: TRBV5-4
abundance: .
CDR3aa: CASSHQLSGREMAQYF

j_gene: TRBJ2-5
v_gene: TRBV9
abundance: few
CDR3aa: CASSVSSGTASGTQYF

j_gene: TRBJ1-1
v_gene: TRBV18
abundance: many
CDR3aa: CASSPPGGRVEAFF

j_gene: TRBJ1-6
v_gene: TRBV23-1
abundance: few
CDR3aa: CASTRGRQDSYMAPDNSPLHF

j_gene: TRBJ2-1
v_gene: TRBV2
abundance: .
CDR3aa: CASREAGGESYNEQFF

j_gene: TRBJ2-5
v_gene: TRBV28
abundance: .
CDR3aa: CASSVAGSQETQYF

j_gene: TRBJ2-3
v_gene: TRBV7-2
abundance: .
CDR3aa: CASTKDRSTDTQYF

j_gene: TRBJ1-1
v_gene: TRBV6-6
abundance: many
CDR3aa: CASSYSKDGRPEAFF

j_gene: TRBJ2-3
v_gene: TRBV7-6
abundance: few
CDR3aa: CASSKSPPGRAATTSTDTQYF

j_gene: TRBJ1-1
v_gene: TRBV11-2
abundance: .
CDR3aa: CASSLDFQNTEAFF

j_gene: TRBJ1-5
v_gene: TRBV12-3/TRBV12-4
abundance: many
CDR3aa: CASSLEVANQPQHF

j_gene: TRBJ2-3
v_gene: TRBV7-9
abundance: .
CDR3aa: CASSFRGEGTDTQYF

j_gene: TRBJ2-5
v_gene: TRBV12-3/TRBV12-4
abundance: .
CDR3aa: CASSIAEGQYF

j_gene: TRBJ2-3
v_gene: TRBV24-1
abundance: few
CDR3aa: CATSDPRLAGVSDTQYF

j_gene: TRBJ1-2
v_gene: TRBV6-5
abundance: many
CDR3aa: CASSLQGYGYTF

j_gene: TRBJ2-1
v_gene: TRBV5-6
abundance: .
CDR3aa: CASSLAWEQFF

j_gene: TRBJ2-1
v_gene: TRBV5-1
abundance: few
CDR3aa: CASSLEGLAFAEQFF

j_gene: TRBJ2-2
v_gene: TRBV27
abundance: .
CDR3aa: CASSIRTRPTEELFF

j_gene: TRBJ2-7
v_gene: TRBV6-2/TRBV6-3
abundance: few
CDR3aa: CASTHPGTVTYEQYF

j_gene: TRBJ1-2
v_gene: TRBV28
abundance: few
CDR3aa: CASRGRGGFYGYTF

j_gene: TRBJ1-2
v_gene: TRBV7-9
abundance: many
CDR3aa: CASSSGFF

j_gene: TRBJ1-3
v_gene: TRBV18
abundance: many
CDR3aa: CASSPGTGNSGNTIYF

j_gene: TRBJ1-1
v_gene: TRBV15
abundance: many
CDR3aa: CATSRAVGLGGREAFF

j_gene: TRBJ1-4
v_gene: TRBV20-1
abundance: .
CDR3aa: CSVSTGATNEKLFF

j_gene: TRBJ2-3
v_gene: TRBV6-2/TRBV6-3
abundance: .
CDR3aa: CASSYGVRDPSTDTQYF

j_gene: TRBJ1-2
v_gene: TRBV25-1
abundance: .
CDR3aa: CASSESGQGGGYTF

j_gene: TRBJ2-3
v_gene: TRBV10-2
abundance: .
CDR3aa: CASSLGTSGRQDTQYF

j_gene: TRBJ1-5
v_gene: TRBV5-5
abundance: few
CDR3aa: CASSMQPRNQPQHF

j_gene: TRBJ2-5
v_gene: TRBV6-2/TRBV6-3
abundance: .
CDR3aa: CASSSLAGGERETQYF

j_gene: TRBJ1-5
v_gene: TRBV2
abundance: few
CDR3aa: CASSSGTGQWNQPQHF

j_gene: TRBJ2-6
v_gene: TRBV19
abundance: few
CDR3aa: CASSIPRSGANVLTF

j_gene: TRBJ2-5
v_gene: TRBV5-1
abundance: .
CDR3aa: CASSSQGSETQYF

j_gene: TRBJ2-5
v_gene: TRBV19
abundance: .
CDR3aa: CASMEKAGARRETQYF

j_gene: TRBJ2-3
v_gene: TRBV27
abundance: .
CDR3aa: CATLDSFTDTQYF

j_gene: TRBJ2-2
v_gene: TRBV11-2
abundance: .
CDR3aa: CASSLPSGNTGELFF

j_gene: TRBJ1-1
v_gene: TRBV6-5
abundance: many
CDR3aa: CASSLQGNTEAFF

j_gene: TRBJ2-3
v_gene: TRBV4-1
abundance: .
CDR3aa: CASRDSGRSDTQYF

j_gene: TRBJ1-5
v_gene: TRBV6-6
abundance: few
CDR3aa: CASSYSIQGQPQHF